This TCR beta chain was captured in a study of cytotoxic CD8 clonotypes in ibrutinib-treated CLL. Sequenced by immunoSEQ multiplex PCR; TCRdb stores in-frame clones only, minus some. The table includes tens of thousands of clones, 68% detected once. Material: PBMCs, obtained after 12 months of ibrutinib treatment. The TCR originated in a human donor with chronic lymphocytic leukemia.

In nucleotides, the CDR3 is TGTGCCAGCAGCGTTCGCGGACAGGCCCCTTATGGCTACACCTTC. This sequence encodes CASSVRGQAPYGYTF. The rearrangement uses TRBV9 and TRBJ1-2, with 7 bases lining up with TRBD1. V was clipped by 2 bases and J by 5 bases; unmatched bases: 9. Per the germline V gene, CDR1 is SGDLS and CDR2 is YYNGEE. CDR3 length: 15 amino acids. The entire variable domain, with the rest obtained from reference TRBV9 and TRBJ1-2, is as follows: DSGVTQTPKHLITATGQRVTLRCSPRSGDLSVYWYQQSLDQGLQFLIQYYNGEERAKGNILERFSAQQFPDLHSELNLSSLELGDSALYFCASSVRGQAPYGYTFGSGTRLTVV.